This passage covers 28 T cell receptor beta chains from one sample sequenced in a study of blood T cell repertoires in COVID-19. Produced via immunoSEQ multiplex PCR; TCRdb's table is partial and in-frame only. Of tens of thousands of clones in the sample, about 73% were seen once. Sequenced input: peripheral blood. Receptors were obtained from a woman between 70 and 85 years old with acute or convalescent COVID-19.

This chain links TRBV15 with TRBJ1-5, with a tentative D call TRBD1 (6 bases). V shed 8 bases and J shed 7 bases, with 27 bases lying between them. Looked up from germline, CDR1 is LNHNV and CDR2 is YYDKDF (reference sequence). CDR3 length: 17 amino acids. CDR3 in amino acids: CATLTTGTSTGEQPQHF. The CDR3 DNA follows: TGTGCCACCCTTACTACCGGGACAAGCACCGGGGAGCAGCCCCAGCATTTT.

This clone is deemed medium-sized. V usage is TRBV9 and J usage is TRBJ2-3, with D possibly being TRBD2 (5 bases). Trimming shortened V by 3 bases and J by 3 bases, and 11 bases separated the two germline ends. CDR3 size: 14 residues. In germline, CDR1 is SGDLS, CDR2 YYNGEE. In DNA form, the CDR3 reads TGTGCCAGCAGCGAGCGGTCAAGAACAGATACGCAGTATTTT. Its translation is CASSERSRTDTQYF.

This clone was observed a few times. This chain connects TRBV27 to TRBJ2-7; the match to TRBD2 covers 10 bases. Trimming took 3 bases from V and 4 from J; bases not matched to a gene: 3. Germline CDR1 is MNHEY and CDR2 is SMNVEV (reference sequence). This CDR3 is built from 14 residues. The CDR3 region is CASSFLAGAYEQYF. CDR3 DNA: TGTGCCAGCAGTTTCCTAGCGGGGGCTTACGAGCAGTACTTC.

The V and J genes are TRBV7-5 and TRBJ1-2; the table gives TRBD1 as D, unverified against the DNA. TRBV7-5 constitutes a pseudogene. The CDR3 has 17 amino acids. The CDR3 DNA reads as TGTGTCAGAAGCCCGGACCTGGACAGACAATCTAACTATGGCTACACCTTC. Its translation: CVRSPDLDRQSNYGYTF.

The CDR3 nucleotides are TGTGCCAGCAGCTTAGCGGGGACAAAGCAGGAAAAACTGTTTTTT. The encoded protein is CASSLAGTKQEKLFF. V gene TRBV7-8 combines with J gene TRBJ1-4, with D tentatively TRBD1 (6 bases). CDR1 is SGHVS, CDR2 FQNEAQ, per germline. Trimming shortened V by 0 bases and J by 8 bases, and 13 bases separated the two germline ends. This CDR3 is built from 15 residues.

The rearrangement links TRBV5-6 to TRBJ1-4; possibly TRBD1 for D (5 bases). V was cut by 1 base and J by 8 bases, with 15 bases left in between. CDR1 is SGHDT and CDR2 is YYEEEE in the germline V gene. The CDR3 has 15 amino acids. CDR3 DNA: TGTGCCAGCAGCTTGTTGCATGGGGCAGGAGAAAAACTGTTTTTT. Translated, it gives CASSLLHGAGEKLFF.

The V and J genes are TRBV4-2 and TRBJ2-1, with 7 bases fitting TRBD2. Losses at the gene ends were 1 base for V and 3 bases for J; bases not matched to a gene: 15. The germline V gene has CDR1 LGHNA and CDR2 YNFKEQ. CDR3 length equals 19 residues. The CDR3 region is CASSQVGPLLSGIYNEQFF. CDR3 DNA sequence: TGTGCCAGCAGCCAAGTAGGCCCCTTGCTGAGCGGGATCTACAATGAGCAGTTCTTC.

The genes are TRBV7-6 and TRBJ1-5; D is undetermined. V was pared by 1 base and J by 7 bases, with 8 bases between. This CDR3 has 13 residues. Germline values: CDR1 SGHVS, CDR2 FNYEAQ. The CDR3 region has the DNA TGTGCCAGCAGCTTAGTTAATGGCCAGCCCCAGCATTTT. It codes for CASSLVNGQPQHF.

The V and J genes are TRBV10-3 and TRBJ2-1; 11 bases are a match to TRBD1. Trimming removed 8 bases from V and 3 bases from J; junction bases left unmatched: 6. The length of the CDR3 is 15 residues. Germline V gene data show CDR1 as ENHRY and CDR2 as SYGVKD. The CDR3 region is CAIGPGTGGYNEQFF. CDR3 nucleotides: TGTGCCATCGGACCCGGGACAGGGGGCTACAATGAGCAGTTCTTC.

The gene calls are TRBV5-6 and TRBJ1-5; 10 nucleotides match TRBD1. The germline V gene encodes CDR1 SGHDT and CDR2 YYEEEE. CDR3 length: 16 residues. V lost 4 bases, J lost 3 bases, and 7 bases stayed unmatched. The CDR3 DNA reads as TGTGCCAGCAGCCCGTGGGACAGGGGCATCAATCAGCCCCAGCATTTT. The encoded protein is CASSPWDRGINQPQHF.

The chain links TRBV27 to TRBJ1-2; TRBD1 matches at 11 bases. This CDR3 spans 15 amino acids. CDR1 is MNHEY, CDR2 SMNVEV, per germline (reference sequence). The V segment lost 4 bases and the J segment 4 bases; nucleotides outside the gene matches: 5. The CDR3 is CASSYSGTGGYGYTF. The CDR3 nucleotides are TGTGCCAGCAGTTATTCCGGGACAGGGGGCTATGGCTACACCTTC.

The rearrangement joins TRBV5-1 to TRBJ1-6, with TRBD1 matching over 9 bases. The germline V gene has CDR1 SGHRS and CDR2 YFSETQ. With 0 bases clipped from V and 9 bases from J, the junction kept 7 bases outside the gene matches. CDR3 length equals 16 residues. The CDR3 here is CASSLANDRGGSPLHF. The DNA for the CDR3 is TGCGCCAGCAGCTTGGCCAATGACAGGGGGGGTTCACCCCTCCACTTT.

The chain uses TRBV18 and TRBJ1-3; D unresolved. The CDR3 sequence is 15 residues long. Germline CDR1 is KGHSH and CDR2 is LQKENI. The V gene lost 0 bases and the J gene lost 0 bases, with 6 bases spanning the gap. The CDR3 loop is CASSPPVSSGNTIYF. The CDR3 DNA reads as TGTGCCAGCTCACCACCGGTCAGCTCTGGAAACACCATATATTTT. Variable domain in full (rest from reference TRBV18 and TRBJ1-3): NAGVMQNPRHLVRRRGQEARLRCSPMKGHSHVYWYRQLPEEGLKFMVYLQKENIIDESGMPKERFSAEFPKEGPSILRIQQVVRGDSAAYFCASSPPVSSGNTIYFGEGSWLTVV.

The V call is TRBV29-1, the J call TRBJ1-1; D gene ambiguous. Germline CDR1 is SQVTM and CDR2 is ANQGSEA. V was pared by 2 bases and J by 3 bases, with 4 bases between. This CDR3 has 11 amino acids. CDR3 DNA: TGCAGCGTTGAAACTGACACTGAAGCTTTCTTT. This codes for CSVETDTEAFF. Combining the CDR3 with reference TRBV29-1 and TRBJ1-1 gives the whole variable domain SAVISQKPSRDICQRGTSLTIQCQVDSQVTMMFWYRQQPGQSLTLIATANQGSEATYESGFVIDKFPISRPNLTFSTLTVSNMSPEDSSIYLCSVETDTEAFFGQGTRLTVV.

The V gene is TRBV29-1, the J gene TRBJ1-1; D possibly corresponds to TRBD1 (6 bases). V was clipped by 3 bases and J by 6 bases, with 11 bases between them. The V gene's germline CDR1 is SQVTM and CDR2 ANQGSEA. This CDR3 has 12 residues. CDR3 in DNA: TGCAGCGTTGAGGGGGGGCACGCTGAAGCTTTCTTT. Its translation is CSVEGGHAEAFF.

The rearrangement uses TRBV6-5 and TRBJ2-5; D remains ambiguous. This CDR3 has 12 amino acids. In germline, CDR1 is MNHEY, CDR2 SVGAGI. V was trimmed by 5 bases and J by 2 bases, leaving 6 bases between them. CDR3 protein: CASSHTQETQYF. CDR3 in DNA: TGTGCCAGCAGTCATACTCAAGAGACCCAGTACTTC.

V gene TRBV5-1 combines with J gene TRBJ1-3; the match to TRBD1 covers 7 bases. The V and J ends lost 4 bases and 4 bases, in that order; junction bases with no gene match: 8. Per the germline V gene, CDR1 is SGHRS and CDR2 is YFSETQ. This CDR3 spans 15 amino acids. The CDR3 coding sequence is TGCGCCAGCAGCGGAATGACAGGGTCCGGAAACACCATATATTTT. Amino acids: CASSGMTGSGNTIYF.

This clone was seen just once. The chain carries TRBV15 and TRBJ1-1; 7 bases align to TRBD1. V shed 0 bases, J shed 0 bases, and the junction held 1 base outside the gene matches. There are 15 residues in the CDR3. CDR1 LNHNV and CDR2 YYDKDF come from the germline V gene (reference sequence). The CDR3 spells CATSRDRGMNTEAFF. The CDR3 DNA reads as TGTGCCACCAGCAGAGACAGGGGGATGAACACTGAAGCTTTCTTT.

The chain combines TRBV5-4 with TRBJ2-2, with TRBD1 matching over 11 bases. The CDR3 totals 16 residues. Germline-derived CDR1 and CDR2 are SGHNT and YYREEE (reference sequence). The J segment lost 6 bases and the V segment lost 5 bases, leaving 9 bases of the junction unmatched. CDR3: CASSPGQGVRAGELFF. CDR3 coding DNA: TGTGCCAGCAGTCCGGGACAGGGGGTTAGGGCCGGGGAGCTGTTTTTT.

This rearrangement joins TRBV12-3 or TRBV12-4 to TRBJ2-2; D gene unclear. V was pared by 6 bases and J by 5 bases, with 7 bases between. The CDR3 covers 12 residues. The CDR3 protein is CASRTLTGELFF. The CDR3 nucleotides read TGTGCCAGCAGAACTCTGACCGGGGAGCTGTTTTTT.

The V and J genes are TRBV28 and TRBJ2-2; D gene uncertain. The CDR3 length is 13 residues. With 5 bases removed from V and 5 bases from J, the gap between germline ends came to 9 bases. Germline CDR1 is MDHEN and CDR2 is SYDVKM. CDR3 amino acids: CASSPAQTGELFF. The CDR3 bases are TGTGCCAGCAGTCCCGCCCAGACCGGGGAGCTGTTTTTT.

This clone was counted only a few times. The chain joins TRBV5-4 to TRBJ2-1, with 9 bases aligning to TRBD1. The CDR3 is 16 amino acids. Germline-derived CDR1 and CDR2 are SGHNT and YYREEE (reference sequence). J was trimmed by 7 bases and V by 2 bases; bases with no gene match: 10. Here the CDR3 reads CASSLEPGQGRNEQFF. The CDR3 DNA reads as TGTGCCAGCAGCTTAGAACCGGGACAGGGTAGGAATGAGCAGTTCTTC.

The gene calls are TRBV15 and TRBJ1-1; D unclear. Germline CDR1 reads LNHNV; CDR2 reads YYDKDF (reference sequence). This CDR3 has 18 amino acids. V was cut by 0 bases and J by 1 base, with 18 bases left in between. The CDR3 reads CATSRDDGGTVGNTEAFF. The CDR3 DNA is TGTGCCACCAGCAGAGATGATGGAGGAACCGTCGGGAACACTGAAGCTTTCTTT.

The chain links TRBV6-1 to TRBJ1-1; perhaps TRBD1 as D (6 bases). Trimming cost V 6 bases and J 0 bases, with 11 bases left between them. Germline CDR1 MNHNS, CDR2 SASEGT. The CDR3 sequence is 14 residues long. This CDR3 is CASSEWTVNTEAFF. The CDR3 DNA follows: TGTGCCAGCAGCGAATGGACAGTGAACACTGAAGCTTTCTTT.

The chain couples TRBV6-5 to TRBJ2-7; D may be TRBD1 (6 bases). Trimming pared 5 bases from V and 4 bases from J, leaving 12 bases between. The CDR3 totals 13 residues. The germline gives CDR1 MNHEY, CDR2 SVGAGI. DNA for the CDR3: TGTGCCAGCAGTCCGGGACATACATACGAGCAGTACTTC. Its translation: CASSPGHTYEQYF.

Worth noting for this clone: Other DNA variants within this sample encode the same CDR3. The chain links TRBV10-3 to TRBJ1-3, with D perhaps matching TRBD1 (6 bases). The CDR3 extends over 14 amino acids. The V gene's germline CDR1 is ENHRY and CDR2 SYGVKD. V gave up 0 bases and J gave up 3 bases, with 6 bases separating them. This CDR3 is CAISESGGGNTIYF. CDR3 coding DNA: TGTGCCATCAGTGAGTCAGGGGGTGGAAACACCATATATTTT.

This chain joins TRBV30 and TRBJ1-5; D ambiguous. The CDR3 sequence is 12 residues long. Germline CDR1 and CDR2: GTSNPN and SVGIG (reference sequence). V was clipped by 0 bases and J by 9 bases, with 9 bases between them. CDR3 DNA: TGTGCCTGGAGTGTAGAAGCGGGGCCCCAGCATTTT. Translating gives CAWSVEAGPQHF. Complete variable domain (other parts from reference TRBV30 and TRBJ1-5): SQTIHQWPATLVQPVGSPLSLECTVEGTSNPNLYWYRQAAGRGLQLLFYSVGIGQISSEVPQNLSASRPQDRQFILSSKKLLLSDSGFYLCAWSVEAGPQHFGDGTRLSIL.

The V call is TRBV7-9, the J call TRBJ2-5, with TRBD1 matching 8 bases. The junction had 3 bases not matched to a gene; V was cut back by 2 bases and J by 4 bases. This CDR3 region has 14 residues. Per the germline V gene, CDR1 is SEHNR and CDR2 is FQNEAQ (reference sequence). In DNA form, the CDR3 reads TGTGCCAGCAGCTTAATCACAGGGGGAGAGACCCAGTACTTC. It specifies CASSLITGGETQYF.